One and the same sample provided the 32 T cell receptor beta chains below, sequenced in a study of T cell repertoires in cytomegalovirus infection. TCRdb called the reads again in MiXCR, with one record for every CDR3 protein. The sample shows approximately 1,000,000 distinct CDR3 sequences, 25% to 40% of them seen only once. No cognate antigen is known for these TCRs. Source: cultured CD8+ T cells from PBMCs, taken from culture after CMV antigen stimulation. These receptors all stem from a human donor in good health (CMV status not recorded). Some clones in this sample may be carry-over from other donors' samples.

The count of this clonotype is one. This rearrangement joins TRBV5-6 to TRBJ1-5; no reliable D call. Trimming stripped 2 bases from V and 1 base from J, with 7 bases between. Germline V gene data show CDR1 as SGHDT and CDR2 as YYEEEE. The length of the CDR3 is 14 residues. The CDR3: CASSFFDSNQPQHF. CDR3 in DNA: TGTGCCAGCAGCTTCTTTGACAGCAATCAGCCCCAGCATTTT.

V and J are TRBV15 and TRBJ2-5; a weak D match, TRBD1 (6 bases). CDR1 LNHNV and CDR2 YYDKDF come from the germline V gene (reference sequence). V dropped 2 bases and J dropped 5 bases, with 15 bases sitting between them. This CDR3 has 15 amino acids. The CDR3 coding sequence is TGTGCCACCAGCAGAAGCAACAGGGTCGGGGAGACCCAGTACTTC. It yields the protein CATSRSNRVGETQYF.

This clonotype was observed a handful of times. The V call is TRBV19, the J call TRBJ1-1; tentatively, D is TRBD1 (5 bases). Germline CDR1 is LNHDA and CDR2 is SQIVND (reference sequence). V was clipped by 6 bases and J by 5 bases, with 13 bases between them. The CDR3 contains 13 residues. CDR3 coding DNA: TGTGCCAGTAGGGCCGACAGAAGGACTGAAGCTTTCTTT. Translated: CASRADRRTEAFF.

The rearrangement joins TRBV28 to TRBJ2-3; D remains unclear. The germline V gene encodes CDR1 MDHEN and CDR2 SYDVKM. The ends were cut back, 3 bases at V and 0 bases at J, with 13 bases in the middle. The CDR3 has 16 amino acids. CDR3 coding DNA: TGTGCCAGCAGTTTCGTGGGTGGCCCTAGCACAGATACGCAGTATTTT. This sequence encodes CASSFVGGPSTDTQYF. Combining the CDR3 with reference TRBV28 and TRBJ2-3 gives the whole variable domain DVKVTQSSRYLVKRTGEKVFLECVQDMDHENMFWYRQDPGLGLRLIYFSYDVKMKEKGDIPEGYSVSREKKERFSLILESASTNQTSMYLCASSFVGGPSTDTQYFGPGTRLTVL.

This sequence joins TRBV9 and TRBJ2-6; unclear D gene. The germline CDR1 and CDR2 sequences are SGDLS and YYNGEE. Trimming took off 4 bases at V and 0 bases at J, with 14 bases between the two ends. CDR3 length: 17 amino acids. DNA of the CDR3: TGTGCCAGCAGCTTCCAGTTCAAACCCTCTGGGGCCAACGTCCTGACTTTC. Translating it yields CASSFQFKPSGANVLTF. The whole variable domain, remainder taken from reference TRBV9 and TRBJ2-6, is DSGVTQTPKHLITATGQRVTLRCSPRSGDLSVYWYQQSLDQGLQFLIQYYNGEERAKGNILERFSAQQFPDLHSELNLSSLELGDSALYFCASSFQFKPSGANVLTFGAGSRLTVL.

For this clonotype: Mismatch with germline at one junction end may stem from a read error. V gene TRBV7-6 combines with J gene TRBJ1-5; a weak D match, TRBD1 (5 bases). Looked up from germline, CDR1 is SGHVS and CDR2 is FNYEAQ. This CDR3 is 18 amino acids long. As DNA, the CDR3 is TGTGTCAGCAGCGCAGGGTTGGGTCGCCGAGATAGCAATCAGCCCCAGCATTTT. This sequence encodes CVSSAGLGRRDSNQPQHF.

The genes are TRBV27 and TRBJ1-5; the D gene is possibly TRBD1 (5 bases). Looked up from germline, CDR1 is MNHEY and CDR2 is SMNVEV (reference sequence). The CDR3 covers 14 residues. V was shortened by 1 base and J by 5 bases, with 9 bases between the two germline ends. This chain's CDR3 is CASSLWLGDQPQHF. CDR3 nucleotide sequence: TGTGCCAGCAGTTTATGGCTGGGGGATCAGCCCCAGCATTTT.

With regard to this clonotype: An end of the junction differs from the germline gene, which may be a read error. The chain couples TRBV25-1 to TRBJ2-5; a possible D gene is TRBD1 (5 bases). The CDR3 has 16 amino acids. Germline-derived CDR1 and CDR2 are MGHDK and SYGVNS. The chain's CDR3 is CVSSARLGRGQETQYF. DNA of the CDR3: TGTGTCAGCAGTGCCCGTCTAGGAAGGGGCCAAGAGACCCAGTACTTC.

For this clonotype: It may be a read error: a sequence one base away is much more abundant. The rearrangement links TRBV12-3 or TRBV12-4 to TRBJ2-2; D is unresolved. The CDR3 contains 14 residues. CDR3 sequence (DNA): TGTGCCAGCAGCTACGGGCGAGGCACCAGGGAGCTGTTTTTT. As protein: CASSYGRGTRELFF.

This clonotype was counted a few times. The J gene is TRBJ2-2, the V gene TRBV7-6; weak D call: TRBD1 (7 bases). Trimming stripped 4 bases from V and 6 bases from J, with 15 bases between. The CDR3 spans 15 residues. The germline V gene has CDR1 SGHVS and CDR2 FNYEAQ. CDR3 in amino acids: CASSSSGGKAGELFF. CDR3 coding DNA: TGTGCCAGCAGCTCCTCAGGGGGGAAGGCCGGGGAGCTGTTTTTT.

V usage is TRBV27 and J usage is TRBJ1-5, with unresolved D. In germline, CDR1 is MNHEY, CDR2 SMNVEV (reference sequence). This CDR3 has 16 amino acids. Trimming left V 2 bases short and J 0 bases short, with 11 bases between. CDR3 region: CASSLQQPGSNQPQHF. The DNA for the CDR3 is TGTGCCAGCAGTTTACAACAGCCAGGTAGCAATCAGCCCCAGCATTTT.

This clonotype has a handful of counts. This sequence joins TRBV4-3 and TRBJ1-2; 7 bases align to TRBD1. This CDR3 contains 14 residues. Losses at the gene ends were 1 base for V and 4 bases for J; bases not matched to a gene: 3. CDR1 is LGHNA, CDR2 YSLEER, per germline. CDR3 sequence reads: CASSQGTGPYGYTF. The DNA for the CDR3 is TGCGCCAGCAGCCAAGGGACAGGTCCCTATGGCTACACCTTC.

This clonotype has a handful of counts. The genes are TRBV12-3 or TRBV12-4 and TRBJ1-2; D gene unclear. V was cut by 8 bases and J by 0 bases, with 13 bases left in between. The CDR3 runs to 14 residues. Written as DNA, the CDR3 is TGTGCCAGCCTCTTGGTAGGAACTAACTATGGCTACACCTTC. Translation gives CASLLVGTNYGYTF.

The DNA for the CDR3 is TGTGCCAGCAGTTACCCCTGGCGGGGGGGATCGAATACGCAGTATTTT. Translated: CASSYPWRGGSNTQYF. The chain carries TRBV6-8 and TRBJ2-3, with TRBD2 matching over 9 bases. Unmatched junction bases numbered 10, after V lost 2 bases and J lost 7 bases. CDR3 size: 16 residues. Germline loops: CDR1 MNHGY, CDR2 SAAAGT.

This clonotype occurred once. This chain links TRBV5-1 with TRBJ2-6; TRBD1 matches 9 bases. J was trimmed by 3 bases and V by 4 bases; bases with no gene match: 11. Germline values: CDR1 SGHRS, CDR2 YFSETQ. The CDR3 is 18 residues long. CDR3 DNA: TGCGCCAGCAGCCCTAGGACAGGGGATTATAGTGGGGCCAACGTCCTGACTTTC. Encoded protein: CASSPRTGDYSGANVLTF.

This clonotype was counted between two and nine times. This chain connects TRBV27 to TRBJ1-2, with no clear D. In germline, CDR1 is MNHEY, CDR2 SMNVEV (reference sequence). CDR3 size: 14 residues. Trimming took 6 bases from V and 6 from J, leaving 17 bases between them. The CDR3 DNA reads as TGTGCCAGCAGCGACCGGCCTTTGTTTGATGGCTACACCTTC. This gives the protein CASSDRPLFDGYTF.

This clonotype was recorded many times. CDR3 sequence (DNA): TGTGCCAGCAGCGTGAACAGTTTTTGGCAGGGAAAGTACAATGAGCAGTTCTTC. Protein: CASSVNSFWQGKYNEQFF. The rearrangement joins TRBV6-1 to TRBJ2-1, with TRBD1 as a possible D gene (5 bases). This CDR3 spans 18 amino acids. V lost 6 bases and J 4 bases, leaving 25 bases between the germline ends. The germline CDR1 and CDR2 sequences are MNHNS and SASEGT.

The genes are TRBV7-9 and TRBJ1-2, with unresolved D. V was trimmed by 7 bases and J by 1 base, leaving 13 bases between them. CDR3 length: 14 residues. Germline values: CDR1 SEHNR, CDR2 FQNEAQ (reference sequence). CDR3 loop: CASTTPQFNYGYTF. The CDR3 nucleotides are TGTGCCAGCACCACCCCCCAATTTAACTATGGCTACACCTTC. Full variable domain (rest looked up from reference TRBV7-9 and TRBJ1-2): DTGVSQNPRHKITKRGQNVTFRCDPISEHNRLYWYRQTLGQGPEFLTYFQNEAQLEKSRLLSDRFSAERPKGSFSTLEIQRTEQGDSAMYLCASTTPQFNYGYTFGSGTRLTVV.

The table lists this clonotype with a few counts. V gene TRBV2 combines with J gene TRBJ2-3; tentatively, D is TRBD1 (5 bases). Trimming stripped 8 bases from V and 2 bases from J, with 17 bases between. Germline CDR1 SNHLY, CDR2 FYNNEI. The CDR3 is made up of 15 amino acids. This CDR3 is CASPQRGRDTDTQYF. DNA of the CDR3: TGTGCCAGCCCACAACGAGGCAGGGACACAGATACGCAGTATTTT.

The chain links TRBV6-1 to TRBJ1-6; D unresolved. The CDR3 contains 13 residues. Germline CDR1 is MNHNS and CDR2 is SASEGT. The V gene lost 6 bases and the J gene lost 8 bases, with 11 bases spanning the gap. CDR3 nucleotides: TGTGCCAGCAGGCCACAGATTGATTCACCCCTCCACTTT. This encodes CASRPQIDSPLHF.

About this clonotype itself: At one of its ends the junction is not consistent with the germline gene, which may arise from a read error. The chain carries TRBV7-7 and TRBJ2-1; 10 nucleotides line up with TRBD2. The CDR3 has 16 amino acids. The germline CDR1 and CDR2 sequences are SSHAT and FNYEAQ (reference sequence). For the CDR3, the DNA is TGTGCTAGCAGCCCGAGGAGCGGGGGGGCGTACAATGAGCAGTTCTTC. It translates to CASSPRSGGAYNEQFF.

This chain joins TRBV7-9 and TRBJ2-1, with D maybe TRBD1 (5 bases). The CDR3 is 17 amino acids. CDR1 and CDR2 (germline): SEHNR, FQNEAQ (reference sequence). Trimming left V 5 bases short and J 0 bases short, with 17 bases between. CDR3 sequence reads: CASSPGPARDSYNEQFF. CDR3 in DNA: TGTGCCAGCAGCCCCGGCCCCGCCAGGGACTCCTACAATGAGCAGTTCTTC.

The chain combines TRBV7-9 with TRBJ1-1, with 7 bases matching TRBD1. The germline CDR1 and CDR2 sequences are SEHNR and FQNEAQ (reference sequence). The CDR3 runs to 16 residues. The ends lost 2 bases at V and 0 bases at J; junction bases unmatched: 6. The CDR3 is CASSLFGTDMNTEAFF. DNA of the CDR3: TGTGCCAGCAGCTTATTCGGGACAGACATGAACACTGAAGCTTTCTTT.

To note about this clonotype: The junction does not match germline at one end; this may be a read error. The chain has TRBV5-6 and TRBJ1-1, with D perhaps TRBD1 (6 bases). CDR1 and CDR2 (germline): SGHDT, YYEEEE. The CDR3 loop spans 15 amino acids. The chain's CDR3 is CASRLGAGPNTEAFF. For the CDR3, the DNA is TGTGCCAGCAGGTTGGGGGCAGGGCCGAACACTGAAGCTTTCTTT.

The gene calls are TRBV27 and TRBJ2-7; D is tentatively TRBD1 or TRBD2 (8 bases each). Looked up from germline, CDR1 is MNHEY and CDR2 is SMNVEV (reference sequence). Trimming took off 6 bases at V and 5 bases at J, with 23 bases between the two ends. The CDR3 is 16 amino acids. This CDR3 is CASREGGGTGVDEQYF. Written as DNA, the CDR3 is TGTGCCAGCAGAGAGGGCGGGGGGACAGGAGTAGACGAGCAGTACTTC.

The chain uses TRBV24-1 and TRBJ2-3; the match to TRBD2 covers 7 bases. Trimming at V came to 6 bases and at J to 1 base, leaving 6 bases not matched to a gene. The germline V gene has CDR1 KGHDR and CDR2 SFDVKD. This CDR3 contains 15 residues. CDR3 region: CATSSGVGGTDTQYF. Written as DNA, the CDR3 is TGTGCCACCAGTAGCGGGGTGGGCGGCACAGATACGCAGTATTTT.

In its sample, this clonotype was seen many times. The chain couples TRBV12-3 or TRBV12-4 to TRBJ1-4; no clear D. The V and J ends lost 3 bases and 6 bases respectively, with 17 bases between them. The CDR3 is 16 amino acids. In DNA form, the CDR3 reads TGTGCCAGCAGTTTTGTCCCAGGACTCCCTTATGAAAAACTGTTTTTT. This gives the protein CASSFVPGLPYEKLFF.

The chain employs TRBV29-1 and TRBJ1-2; D unclear. The germline V and J ends were trimmed by 7 bases and 0 bases, with 18 bases remaining between them. The CDR3 is 15 residues long. Germline loops: CDR1 SQVTM, CDR2 ANQGSEA. The CDR3 region is CSAPPPEGSNYGYTF. The CDR3 nucleotides are TGCAGCGCTCCACCACCGGAGGGATCTAACTATGGCTACACCTTC.

This clonotype was seen at least ten times. CDR3 in DNA: TGTGCCAGCACCTTACAAAGGGGTACCTACGAGCAGTACTTC. Protein: CASTLQRGTYEQYF. The chain links TRBV6-1 to TRBJ2-7, with D possibly TRBD1 on 5 matching bases. The germline V gene encodes CDR1 MNHNS and CDR2 SASEGT. Trimming left V 7 bases short and J 2 bases short, with 15 bases between. CDR3 length: 14 residues.

CDR3 amino acids: CASSYSSSGRSYGYTF. The DNA for the CDR3 is TGTGCCAGCAGTTACTCCTCTTCGGGCCGATCCTATGGCTACACCTTC. The chain joins TRBV6-5 to TRBJ1-2; D not certain. Germline CDR1 and CDR2: MNHEY and SVGAGI. The ends were cut back, 0 bases at V and 4 bases at J, with 15 bases in the middle. The CDR3 totals 16 residues.

This clonotype was detected only a few times. J is TRBJ1-2 and V is TRBV7-8; D unresolved. The V end lost 5 bases, the J end lost 5 bases, and 21 bases lay between the germline ends. This CDR3 is built from 16 residues. CDR1 and CDR2 from the germline V gene are SGHVS and FQNEAQ. The CDR3 coding sequence is TGTGCCAGCAGCCTGTTAGCGGGTTTATCCGAATATGGCTACACCTTC. Translated: CASSLLAGLSEYGYTF.

The chain links TRBV27 to TRBJ1-1; the D gene is possibly TRBD1 (6 bases). Trimming stripped 0 bases from V and 5 bases from J, with 13 bases between. The CDR3 has 15 residues. The germline gives CDR1 MNHEY, CDR2 SMNVEV (reference sequence). CDR3: CASSLSAGAATEAFF. CDR3 nucleotides: TGTGCCAGCAGTTTATCGGCAGGGGCGGCGACTGAAGCTTTCTTT.